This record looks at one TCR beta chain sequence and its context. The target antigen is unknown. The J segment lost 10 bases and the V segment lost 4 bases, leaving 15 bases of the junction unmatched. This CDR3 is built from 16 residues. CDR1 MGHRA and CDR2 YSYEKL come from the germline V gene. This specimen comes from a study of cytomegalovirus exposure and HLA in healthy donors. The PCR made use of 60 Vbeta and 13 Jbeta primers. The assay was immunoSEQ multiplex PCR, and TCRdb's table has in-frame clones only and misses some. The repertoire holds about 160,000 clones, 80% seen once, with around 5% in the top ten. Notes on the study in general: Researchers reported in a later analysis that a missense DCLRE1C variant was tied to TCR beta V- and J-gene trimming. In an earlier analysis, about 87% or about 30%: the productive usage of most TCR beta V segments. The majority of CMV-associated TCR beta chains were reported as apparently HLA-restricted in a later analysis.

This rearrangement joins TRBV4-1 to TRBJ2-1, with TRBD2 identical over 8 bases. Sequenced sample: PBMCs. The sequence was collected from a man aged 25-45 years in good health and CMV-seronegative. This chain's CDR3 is CASSLQGRTSYEEQFF. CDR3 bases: TGCGCCAGCAGCCTCCAGGGGCGGACTAGCTATGAAGAGCAGTTCTTC.